One and the same sample provided the 20 T cell receptor beta chains below, sequenced in a study of CD8 T cells in ankylosing spondylitis. One entry per CDR3 protein results from TCRdb running MiXCR on the 5' RACE reads. The sample records 250,000 or so distinct CDR3 sequences, roughly a quarter being singletons. Source material: blood, either unsorted or a sorted T cell fraction (not recorded which). Receptors originate from a male donor with ankylosing spondylitis or in good health (not recorded which).

The gene calls are TRBV6-5 and TRBJ1-2; perhaps TRBD1 as D (5 bases). This CDR3 is built from 14 residues. Germline CDR1 MNHEY, CDR2 SVGAGI. V was trimmed by 0 bases and J by 6 bases, leaving 11 bases between them. The CDR3 is CASSYSGVTDGYTF. In nucleotides, the CDR3 is TGTGCCAGCAGTTACTCGGGGGTTACTGATGGCTACACCTTC.

This clonotype was picked up many times. The chain combines TRBV12-3 or TRBV12-4 with TRBJ2-6, with no clear D. This CDR3 spans 14 amino acids. Trimming shortened V by 5 bases and J by 0 bases, and 5 bases separated the two germline ends. The CDR3 DNA reads TGTGCCAGCAGTCCAGCCTCTGGGGCCAACGTCCTGACTTTC. It encodes CASSPASGANVLTF.

The chain uses TRBV12-3 or TRBV12-4 and TRBJ2-7; tentatively, D is TRBD1 or TRBD2 (5 bases each). The CDR3 is 15 amino acids. The germline V and J ends were trimmed by 5 bases and 0 bases, with 14 bases remaining between them. The CDR3 is CASSPGTRSSYEQYF. The CDR3 region has the DNA TGTGCCAGCAGTCCCGGGACCCGCAGCTCCTACGAGCAGTACTTC.

This clonotype has ten or more counts. The V call is TRBV3-1, the J call TRBJ2-6; D gene ambiguous. CDR3 size: 15 residues. V was shortened by 1 base and J by 2 bases, with 6 bases between the two germline ends. Germline V gene lookup returns CDR1 LGHDT and CDR2 YNNKEL (reference sequence). CDR3 amino acids: CASSQGLAGANVLTF. The DNA for the CDR3 is TGTGCCAGCAGCCAAGGGTTAGCTGGGGCCAACGTCCTGACTTTC.

This clonotype was observed a handful of times. This sequence joins TRBV12-3 or TRBV12-4 and TRBJ2-1; D uncertain. Trimming took off 6 bases at V and 8 bases at J, with 14 bases between the two ends. This CDR3 is built from 13 residues. In DNA form, the CDR3 reads TGTGCCAGCAGCGGGTGGTTGGTTGATGAGCAGTTCTTC. Translation: CASSGWLVDEQFF.

This clonotype was detected ten times or more. This rearrangement joins TRBV7-9 to TRBJ1-1; D gene unclear. The length of the CDR3 is 14 residues. Trimming shortened V by 8 bases and J by 5 bases, and 18 bases separated the two germline ends. From germline, CDR1 is SEHNR and CDR2 FQNEAQ (reference sequence). CDR3 region: CASGRDAPGTEAFF. CDR3 nucleotides: TGTGCCAGCGGACGCGACGCTCCTGGAACTGAAGCTTTCTTT.

This chain links TRBV20-1 with TRBJ2-5; TRBD2 matches 13 bases. Trimming cost V 0 bases and J 13 bases; bases outside gene matches: 8. Germline-derived CDR1 and CDR2 are DFQATT and SNEGSKA (reference sequence). There are 14 residues in the CDR3. CDR3 region: CSAREGTSGGAVYF. CDR3 coding DNA: TGCAGTGCTAGAGAGGGTACTAGCGGGGGGGCAGTGTACTTC.

On this clonotype itself: This clone may be a read error of a much larger clone one base away. The rearrangement uses TRBV9 and TRBJ2-1; 7 nucleotides match TRBD2. The CDR3 spans 18 residues. Looked up from germline, CDR1 is SGDLS and CDR2 is YYNGEE. CDR3 DNA sequence: TGTCCCAGCACCAAACCGGTTCTAGCGGCGATCTCCTACAATGAGCAGTTCTTC. Its protein is CPSTKPVLAAISYNEQFF.

In this sample, this clonotype turned up a few times. J is TRBJ2-2 and V is TRBV3-1; tentative D call: TRBD2 (6 bases). CDR1 and CDR2 from the germline V gene are LGHDT and YNNKEL (reference sequence). V lost 7 bases to trimming and J lost 2 bases, with 11 bases between them. The CDR3 consists of 14 residues. The CDR3 loop reads CASTPEGNTGELFF. In DNA, the CDR3 is TGTGCCAGCACCCCGGAGGGAAACACCGGGGAGCTGTTTTTT.

The chain joins TRBV15 to TRBJ2-5, with 8 bases aligning to TRBD2. The CDR3 has 14 residues. From germline, CDR1 is LNHNV and CDR2 YYDKDF (reference sequence). V lost 4 bases, J lost 3 bases, and 4 bases stayed unmatched. The CDR3 nucleotides read TGTGCCACCAGCAATGGCGGGGGGAAAGAGACCCAGTACTTC. Amino acid sequence: CATSNGGGKETQYF.

This chain uses TRBV7-2 with TRBJ2-7, with TRBD1 as a possible D gene (5 bases). Germline V gene sequence: CDR1 SGHTA, CDR2 FQGNSA. The CDR3 has 15 amino acids. The V end lost 4 bases, the J end lost 3 bases, and 16 bases lay between the germline ends. The CDR3 region has the DNA TGTGCCAGCAGCTCGCCAGTAAGGGGCTACTACGAGCAGTACTTC. Its translation: CASSSPVRGYYEQYF.

This clonotype was counted only a few times. The V gene is TRBV12-3 or TRBV12-4, the J gene TRBJ2-1, with TRBD2 matching 7 bases. The CDR3 runs 15 residues. Trimming at V came to 7 bases and at J to 7 bases, leaving 13 bases not matched to a gene. CDR3 sequence (DNA): TGTGCCAGCAACTTAAGGGAGTCCGGGGGGAATGAGCAGTTCTTC. This translates into CASNLRESGGNEQFF.

This clonotype has at least ten counts. The V call is TRBV12-3 or TRBV12-4, the J call TRBJ2-5; 7 nucleotides agree with TRBD1. The CDR3 has 13 amino acids. The junction had 5 bases not matched to a gene; V was cut back by 5 bases and J by 5 bases. The CDR3 reads CASSRQGGETQYF. DNA of the CDR3: TGTGCCAGCAGTAGACAGGGCGGCGAGACCCAGTACTTC.

At least ten counts were recorded for this clonotype. V gene TRBV4-2 combines with J gene TRBJ2-3; 9 nucleotides agree with TRBD2. This CDR3 spans 15 amino acids. The germline gives CDR1 LGHNA, CDR2 YNFKEQ. V trimming: 8 bases; J trimming: 3 bases; junction bases outside the gene matches: 9. The CDR3 sequence is CASSLAGKGTDTQYF. The CDR3 coding sequence is TGTGCCAGCTCCCTAGCGGGGAAAGGAACAGATACGCAGTATTTT.

This clonotype was seen a single time. V and J are TRBV20-1 and TRBJ2-7; D is perhaps TRBD1 or TRBD2 (5 bases each). The V gene lost 6 bases and the J gene lost 2 bases, with 14 bases spanning the gap. CDR3 length equals 13 residues. CDR1 DFQATT and CDR2 SNEGSKA come from the germline V gene (reference sequence). The CDR3 region is CSANWDVPYEQYF. The CDR3 coding sequence is TGCAGTGCAAACTGGGACGTGCCCTACGAGCAGTACTTC.

This clonotype has only a few counts. The chain uses TRBV6-6 and TRBJ1-6; D not certain. Trimming removed 2 bases from V and 10 bases from J, with 3 bases in between. The CDR3 runs 11 residues. Per the germline V gene, CDR1 is MNHNY and CDR2 is SVGAGI (reference sequence). CDR3 sequence: CASSYGSPLHF. The CDR3 nucleotides read TGTGCCAGCAGTTACGGATCACCCCTCCACTTT.

This clonotype was recorded at least ten times. This chain links TRBV20-1 with TRBJ1-4; possibly TRBD1 for D (6 bases). CDR1 is DFQATT and CDR2 is SNEGSKA in the germline V gene (reference sequence). Between the trimmed V and J ends, which lost 5 bases and 8 bases, there was a span of 18 bases. The CDR3 totals 14 residues. The CDR3 DNA is TGCAGTGCTCCCACAACAGGGAGAGGAGAAAAACTGTTTTTT. Residues: CSAPTTGRGEKLFF.

V and J are TRBV5-1 and TRBJ2-1, with D unresolved. The germline CDR1 and CDR2 sequences are SGHRS and YFSETQ. V gave up 1 base and J gave up 2 bases, with 7 bases separating them. This CDR3 is built from 14 residues. CDR3 nucleotides: TGCGCCAGCAGCTTGCCCGTAACCTACAATGAGCAGTTCTTC. It is translated as CASSLPVTYNEQFF.

The chain links TRBV29-1 to TRBJ2-3; D remains unclear. CDR1 and CDR2 from the germline V gene are SQVTM and ANQGSEA. V was clipped by 8 bases and J by 3 bases, with 6 bases between them. The CDR3 has 10 amino acids. CDR3 nucleotide sequence: TGCAGCTCACGGACAGATACGCAGTATTTT. Protein product: CSSRTDTQYF.

This clonotype was detected only a few times. The genes are TRBV4-1 and TRBJ2-7; tentatively, D is TRBD2 (7 bases). The V gene lost 4 bases and the J gene lost 2 bases, with 15 bases spanning the gap. Germline lookup yields CDR1 MGHRA and CDR2 YSYEKL. CDR3 length: 15 amino acids. This CDR3 reads CASSRGGGGTYEQYF. The CDR3 nucleotides are TGCGCCAGCAGCCGGGGAGGGGGGGGGACCTACGAGCAGTACTTC.